These T cell receptor beta chains were read from a single sample in a study of T-cell memory formation after mild COVID-19. TCRdb reprocessed the 5' RACE reads via MiXCR and lists one record per CDR3 protein. This repertoire shows about 350,000 distinct CDR3 sequences, approximately 13% found once; its top ten account for about 24%. Material for sequencing was PBMCs or a T cell subset sorted from them (not recorded which). These receptors were obtained from a man aged 18-30 years who had mild COVID-19 (a few samples of this study predate the infection). Cell type and time point are not known. The CDR3 runs from the conserved cysteine through the conserved F or W. D genes are given only for firm matches. Rows may omit the clone size; those that give it use once, few, many or a size class.

V	size	D	J	CDR3	DNA
TRBV28	NA	TRBD2	TRBJ2-3	CASRQSGGPGDTQYF	TGTGCCAGCAGGCAGAGCGGGGGTCCTGGAGATACGCAGTATTTT
TRBV12-3/TRBV12-4	NA	NA	TRBJ1-1	CASSPGARTEAFF	TGTGCCAGCAGTCCCGGGGCGCGGACTGAAGCTTTCTTT
TRBV5-6	few	TRBD1	TRBJ1-4	CASRQGKVEEKLFF	TGTGCCAGCAGACAGGGGAAAGTGGAGGAAAAACTGTTTTTT
TRBV7-9	NA	NA	TRBJ1-1	CASSPGTYEAFF	TGTGCCAGCAGCCCCGGGACATATGAAGCTTTCTTT
TRBV25-1	NA	NA	TRBJ1-6	CASSRGRNSPLHF	TGTGCCAGCAGTAGGGGCAGGAATTCACCCCTCCACTTT
TRBV7-8	many	NA	TRBJ2-5	CASSLSSAIRNTQYF	TGTGCCAGCAGCTTATCCTCAGCGATCCGTAATACCCAGTACTTC
TRBV7-3	many	TRBD1	TRBJ1-2	CASSPRSGTGVGYTF	TGTGCCAGCAGCCCGAGAAGCGGGACAGGGGTGGGCTACACCTTC
TRBV11-2	NA	TRBD2	TRBJ2-3	CASSIRTSMQYF	TGTGCCAGCAGTATCCGGACTAGCATGCAGTATTTT
TRBV7-2	few	TRBD2	TRBJ2-1	CASSLATSGGAGSYNEQFF	TGTGCCAGCAGCTTAGCGACTAGCGGGGGGGCCGGTTCCTACAATGAGCAGTTCTTC
TRBV6-5	few	TRBD2	TRBJ2-3	CASSGGVGNTQYF	TGTGCCAGCAGTGGGGGGGTAGGCAATACGCAGTATTTT
TRBV7-2	few	NA	TRBJ2-5	CASSLVGDRFYF	TGTGCCAGCAGCTTAGTCGGGGACCGTTTTTACTTC
TRBV20-1	few	TRBD2	TRBJ2-5	CSARGTSVSWQETQYF	TGCAGTGCTCGCGGGACTAGCGTATCGTGGCAAGAGACCCAGTACTTC
TRBV29-1	few	NA	TRBJ2-3	CSVRYDTQYF	TGCAGCGTTAGGTATGATACGCAGTATTTT
TRBV4-2	NA	NA	TRBJ2-3	CASSRDITDTQYF	TGTGCCAGCTCTAGGGACATCACAGATACGCAGTATTTT
TRBV29-1	NA	NA	TRBJ2-7	CSVLGGRSGEQYF	TGCAGCGTTCTGGGAGGCCGCTCGGGCGAGCAGTACTTC
TRBV28	few	TRBD1	TRBJ1-1	CASSFQGGPEAFF	TGTGCCAGCAGTTTCCAGGGGGGACCTGAAGCTTTCTTT
TRBV12-3/TRBV12-4	NA	TRBD1	TRBJ2-3	CASRLTGGKTDTQYF	TGTGCCAGCAGACTTACAGGGGGCAAAACAGATACGCAGTATTTT
TRBV4-1	few	NA	TRBJ1-5	CASSQDRVYQPQHF	TGCGCCAGCAGCCAAGATCGAGTGTATCAGCCCCAGCATTTT
TRBV4-3	many	NA	TRBJ1-5	CASSQLTGNQPQHF	TGCGCCAGCAGCCAACTAACAGGGAATCAGCCCCAGCATTTT
TRBV27	few	NA	TRBJ1-1	CASSPIPLRREAFF	TGTGCCAGCAGTCCTATCCCCCTACGGCGGGAAGCTTTCTTT
TRBV6-5	NA	TRBD1	TRBJ1-1	CASSAKGTAEAFF	TGTGCCAGCAGTGCAAAAGGGACAGCTGAAGCTTTCTTT
TRBV9	many	NA	TRBJ1-1	CASSVGGARGTEAFF	TGTGCCAGCAGCGTAGGAGGGGCGAGGGGCACTGAAGCTTTCTTT
TRBV7-7	few	NA	TRBJ2-1	CASSSDTYNEQFF	TGTGCTAGCAGCTCCGACACCTACAATGAGCAGTTCTTC
TRBV7-8	NA	TRBD1	TRBJ1-4	CASSQWPRDSIGEKLFF	TGTGCCAGCAGCCAATGGCCCCGGGACAGCATCGGTGAAAAACTGTTTTTT
TRBV10-1	few	TRBD2	TRBJ2-1	CASSEVLAGGYNEQFF	TGCGCCAGCAGTGAGGTATTAGCGGGGGGGTACAATGAGCAGTTCTTC
TRBV5-1	NA	NA	TRBJ2-1	CASSSGLLNNEQFF	TGCGCCAGCAGCTCGGGACTTCTCAACAATGAGCAGTTCTTC
TRBV27	many	NA	TRBJ2-2	CASSRSNTGELFF	TGTGCCAGCAGCCGCAGCAACACCGGGGAGCTGTTTTTT
TRBV5-1	few	NA	TRBJ2-3	CASGLLRTDTQYF	TGCGCCAGCGGACTTCTAAGGACAGATACGCAGTATTTT
TRBV7-9	NA	TRBD1	TRBJ2-2	CASLRQGNTGELFF	TGTGCCAGCTTACGACAGGGGAACACCGGGGAGCTGTTTTTT
TRBV9	NA	NA	TRBJ2-6	CASSVVPGGWSGANVLTF	TGTGCCAGCAGCGTAGTCCCGGGGGGCTGGTCTGGGGCCAACGTCCTGACTTTC
TRBV6-5	few	NA	TRBJ1-2	CASSPRSRYGYTF	TGTGCCAGCAGCCCACGGAGCCGATATGGCTACACCTTC
TRBV7-6	NA	NA	TRBJ1-1	CASSLGAGPLEAFF	TGTGCCAGCAGCTTAGGCGCAGGGCCACTTGAAGCTTTCTTT
TRBV4-3	few	TRBD1	TRBJ2-7	CASSQGQGAYYEQYF	TGCGCCAGCAGCCAGGGACAGGGGGCTTACTACGAGCAGTACTTC
TRBV6-5	NA	NA	TRBJ2-5	CASSSPRGAQRETQYF	TGTGCCAGCAGTTCCCCCCGGGGGGCGCAGAGAGAGACCCAGTACTTC
TRBV12-3/TRBV12-4	many	NA	TRBJ2-3	CASSLFGGAWTDTQYF	TGTGCCAGCAGTTTATTCGGGGGCGCGTGGACAGATACGCAGTATTTT
TRBV5-6	NA	NA	TRBJ2-1	CASSLRGAAGVDEQFF	TGTGCCAGCAGCTTGCGTGGAGCTGCGGGTGTGGATGAGCAGTTCTTC
TRBV20-1	many	NA	TRBJ2-3	CSASGGDTQYF	TGCAGTGCTAGCGGTGGAGATACGCAGTATTTT
TRBV14	few	NA	TRBJ1-1	CASSQLERTEAFF	TGTGCCAGCAGCCAATTAGAACGCACTGAAGCTTTCTTT
TRBV6-2/TRBV6-3	NA	NA	TRBJ2-4	CASSYERAIQYF	TGTGCCAGCAGTTACGAAAGGGCCATTCAGTACTTC
TRBV7-3	NA	TRBD2	TRBJ2-3	CASSSLPVRGGSTDTQYF	TGTGCCAGCAGCTCCCTCCCTGTACGGGGGGGGAGCACAGATACGCAGTATTTT
TRBV14	few	NA	TRBJ1-1	CASSQGHGGHTEAFF	TGTGCCAGCAGCCAAGGCCATGGTGGTCACACTGAAGCTTTCTTT
TRBV20-1	NA	NA	TRBJ2-3	CSAKHTHSSTDTQYF	TGCAGTGCCAAGCATACCCACTCTAGCACAGATACGCAGTATTTT
TRBV12-3/TRBV12-4	many	TRBD1	TRBJ2-7	CASSTGTGFYEQYF	TGTGCCAGCAGCACCGGGACAGGTTTTTACGAGCAGTACTTC
TRBV7-9	NA	NA	TRBJ1-2	CASRMRGYGYTF	TGTGCCAGCAGAATGAGGGGCTATGGCTACACCTTC
TRBV6-2/TRBV6-3	NA	NA	TRBJ2-1	CASGGTSLFNEQFF	TGTGCCAGCGGGGGGACGTCCCTGTTCAATGAGCAGTTCTTC